This T cell receptor beta chain is from a study of CD8 T cells in ankylosing spondylitis. A word on this clonotype: Its cognate antigen is unknown.

General study findings and limits: A TCR beta motif made of fewer than ten highly homologous variants seemed typical of ankylosing spondylitis blood.

The CDR3 is 12 amino acids. The V end lost 0 bases, the J end lost 16 bases, and 12 bases lay between the germline ends. Germline-derived CDR1 and CDR2 are LGHNA and YNFKEQ. One entry per CDR3 protein results from TCRdb running MiXCR on the 5' RACE reads. Of 340,000 or so distinct CDR3 sequences in the sample, about 15% are singletons; the top ten hold approximately 1.1%. This receptor was obtained from a male donor with ankylosing spondylitis or in good health (not recorded which). This chain joins TRBV4-2 and TRBJ1-4; perhaps TRBD1 as D (5 bases). Input material: blood, either unsorted or a sorted T cell fraction (not recorded which). CDR3 sequence: CASSQDRGNQFF. In DNA form, the CDR3 reads TGTGCCAGCAGCCAAGATAGGGGAAATCAGTTTTTT.